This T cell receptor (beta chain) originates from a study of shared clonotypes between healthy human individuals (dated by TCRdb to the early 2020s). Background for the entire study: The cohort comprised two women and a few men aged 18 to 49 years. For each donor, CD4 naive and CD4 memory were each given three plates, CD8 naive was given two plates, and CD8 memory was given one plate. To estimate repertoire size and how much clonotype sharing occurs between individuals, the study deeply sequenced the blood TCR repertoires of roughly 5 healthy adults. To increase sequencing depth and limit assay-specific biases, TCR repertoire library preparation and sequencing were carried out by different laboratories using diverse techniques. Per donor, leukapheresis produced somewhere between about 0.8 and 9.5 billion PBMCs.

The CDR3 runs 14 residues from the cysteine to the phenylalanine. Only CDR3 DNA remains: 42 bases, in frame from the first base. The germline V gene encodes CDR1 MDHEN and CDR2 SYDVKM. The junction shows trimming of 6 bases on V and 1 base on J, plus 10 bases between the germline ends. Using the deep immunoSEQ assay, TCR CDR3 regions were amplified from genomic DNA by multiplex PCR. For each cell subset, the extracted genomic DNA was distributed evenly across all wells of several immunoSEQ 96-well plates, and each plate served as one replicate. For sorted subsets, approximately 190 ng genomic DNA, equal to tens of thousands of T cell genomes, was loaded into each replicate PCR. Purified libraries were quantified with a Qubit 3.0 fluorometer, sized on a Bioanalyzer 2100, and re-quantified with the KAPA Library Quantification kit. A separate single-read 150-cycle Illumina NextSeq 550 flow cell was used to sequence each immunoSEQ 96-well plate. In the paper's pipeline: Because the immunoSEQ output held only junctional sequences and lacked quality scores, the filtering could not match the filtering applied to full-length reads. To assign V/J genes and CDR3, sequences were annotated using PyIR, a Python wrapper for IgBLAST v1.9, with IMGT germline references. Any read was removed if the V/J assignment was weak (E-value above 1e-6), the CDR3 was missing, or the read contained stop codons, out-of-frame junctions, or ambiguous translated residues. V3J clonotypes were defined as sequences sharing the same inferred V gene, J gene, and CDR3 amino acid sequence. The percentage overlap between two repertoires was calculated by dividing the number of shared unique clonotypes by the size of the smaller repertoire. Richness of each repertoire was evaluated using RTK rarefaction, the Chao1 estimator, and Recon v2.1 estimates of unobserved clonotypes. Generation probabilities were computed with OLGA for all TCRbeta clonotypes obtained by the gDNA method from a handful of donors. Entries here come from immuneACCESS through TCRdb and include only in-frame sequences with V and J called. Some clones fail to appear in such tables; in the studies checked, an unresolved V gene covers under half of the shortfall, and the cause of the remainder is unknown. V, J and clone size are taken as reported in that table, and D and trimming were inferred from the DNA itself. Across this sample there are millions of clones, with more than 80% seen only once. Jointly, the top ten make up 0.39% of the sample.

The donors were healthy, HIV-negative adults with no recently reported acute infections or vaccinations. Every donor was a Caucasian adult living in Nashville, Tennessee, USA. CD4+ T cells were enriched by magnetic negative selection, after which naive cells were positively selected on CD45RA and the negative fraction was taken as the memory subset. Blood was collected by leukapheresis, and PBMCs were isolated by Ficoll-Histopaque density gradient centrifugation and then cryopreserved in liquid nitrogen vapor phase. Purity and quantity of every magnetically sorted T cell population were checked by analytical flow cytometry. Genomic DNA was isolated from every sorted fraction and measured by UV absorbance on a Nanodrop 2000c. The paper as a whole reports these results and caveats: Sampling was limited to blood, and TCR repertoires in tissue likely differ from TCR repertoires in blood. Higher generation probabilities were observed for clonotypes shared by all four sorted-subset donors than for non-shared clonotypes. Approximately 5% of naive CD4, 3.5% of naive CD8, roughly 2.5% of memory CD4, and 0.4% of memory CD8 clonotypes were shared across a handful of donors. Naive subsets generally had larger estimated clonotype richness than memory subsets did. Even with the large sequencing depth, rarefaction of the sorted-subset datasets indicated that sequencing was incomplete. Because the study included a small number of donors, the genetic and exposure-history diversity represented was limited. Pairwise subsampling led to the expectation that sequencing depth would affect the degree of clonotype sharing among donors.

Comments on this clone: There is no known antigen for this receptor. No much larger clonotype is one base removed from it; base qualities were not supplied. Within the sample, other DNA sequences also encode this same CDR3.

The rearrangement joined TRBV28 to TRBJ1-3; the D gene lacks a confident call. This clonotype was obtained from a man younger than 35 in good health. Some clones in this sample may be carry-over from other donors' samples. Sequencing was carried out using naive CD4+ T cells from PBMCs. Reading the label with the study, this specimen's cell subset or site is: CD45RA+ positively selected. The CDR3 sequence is CASSTTRSGNTIYF. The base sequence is TGTGCCAGCAGCACAACCAGGTCTGGAAACACCATATATTTT.